This passage covers 5 T cell receptor beta chains from one sample sequenced in a study of control samples from healthy donors and cancer patients. The protocol was immunoSEQ multiplex PCR, while the TCRdb copy is restricted to in-frame clones and leaves out a portion. The sample carries about 120,000 clones, 85% to 95% recorded once. Sequencing was carried out using PBMCs. These receptors were obtained from a man older than 75 with head and neck cancer.

The chain employs TRBV30 and TRBJ2-3, with 8 bases identical to TRBD2. This CDR3 spans 14 amino acids. The germline CDR1 and CDR2 sequences are GTSNPN and SVGIG (reference sequence). The V segment lost 0 bases and the J segment 3 bases; nucleotides outside the gene matches: 2. Here the CDR3 DNA reads TGTGCCTGGAGTGTACGGGGGGGGACAGATACGCAGTATTTT. Amino acids: CAWSVRGGTDTQYF.

Only one count was recorded for this clone. V usage is TRBV3-1 (or the pseudogene TRBV3-2) and J usage is TRBJ2-5; TRBD2 matches at 11 bases. J was trimmed by 5 bases and V by 1 base; bases with no gene match: 9. Germline CDR1 and CDR2: LGHDT and YNNKEL (reference sequence). The CDR3 sequence is 17 residues long. CDR3 in amino acids: CASSQVPTSGGGETQYF. The DNA of the CDR3 is TGTGCCAGCAGCCAAGTGCCAACTAGCGGGGGAGGGGAGACCCAGTACTTC.

V gene TRBV5-1 combines with J gene TRBJ1-2; TRBD1 agrees at 9 bases. The V segment lost 4 bases and the J segment 4 bases; nucleotides outside the gene matches: 2. Germline CDR1 and CDR2: SGHRS and YFSETQ. The CDR3 runs to 13 residues. Written as DNA, the CDR3 is TGCGCCAGCAGCCGGGACAGGGTCTATGGCTACACCTTC. Translating gives CASSRDRVYGYTF.

Here the CDR3 reads CASSSRTSGHDAQYF. CDR3 nucleotides: TGTGCCAGCAGCTCCAGGACTAGCGGGCATGACGCGCAGTATTTT. The chain carries TRBV5-4 and TRBJ2-3, with 11 positions matching TRBD2. This CDR3 contains 15 residues. The V gene end was trimmed by 3 bases and the J gene end by 10 bases; junction bases not matched to a gene: 10. Germline V gene sequence: CDR1 SGHNT, CDR2 YYREEE (reference sequence).

The V gene is TRBV29-1, the J gene TRBJ2-2; D is possibly TRBD1 or TRBD2 (5 bases each). The germline V gene has CDR1 SQVTM and CDR2 ANQGSEA. Trimming left V 1 base short and J 3 bases short, with 24 bases between. The CDR3 runs 19 residues. CDR3 loop: CSVEAPRDGWVGDTGELFF. CDR3 in DNA: TGCAGCGTTGAAGCCCCCCGGGACGGTTGGGTGGGGGACACCGGGGAGCTGTTTTTT.